This T cell receptor (beta chain) comes out of a study of vaccination effects on CD4 cells after COVID-19. Study details: Antigen-specific CD4+ T cell clonotypes were called by their expansion after viral peptide-pool culture in ViraFEST. Samples gathered post-vaccine arrived a median of 72 days past the second dose.

This clone was seen more than once but under ten times. The antigen is not known. The germline V gene encodes CDR1 LNHDA and CDR2 SQIVND (reference sequence). The CDR3 length is 14 residues. The ends lost 5 bases at V and 7 bases at J; junction bases unmatched: 7. CD4+ T cell isolation took place after approximately 11 days of culture. Each participant was given two doses of one vaccine (BNT162b2 or mRNA-1273). Fresh IL-2-containing medium replaced half the medium on days 3 and 7. Study conclusions and caveats: By a late point after vaccination, infection- and vaccine-induced clones had shrunk markedly through clonal contraction.

The repertoire was sequenced with immunoSEQ multiplex PCR; TCRdb's copy has only in-frame clones and lacks some. The sample lists about 40,000 clones, 55% to 80% occurring once. The sequences come from CD4+ T cells from PBMCs cultured without peptide, collected after COVID-19 vaccination. The gene calls are TRBV19 and TRBJ1-4; 7 bases agree with TRBD1. This clonotype originated in a human donor who received a COVID-19 vaccine. The CDR3 region is CASSANRGSEKLFF. CDR3 in DNA: TGTGCCAGTAGTGCAAACAGGGGTTCTGAAAAACTGTTTTTT.